Listed below are T cell receptor beta chains from one sample, sequenced in a study of cytotoxic CD8 clonotypes in ibrutinib-treated CLL. The assay was immunoSEQ multiplex PCR, and TCRdb's table has in-frame clones only and misses some. The table has about 140,000 clones, approximately 90% seen once. The specimen was PBMCs, collected after 12 months of ibrutinib treatment. These receptors were obtained from a human donor with chronic lymphocytic leukemia. The CDR3 runs from the conserved cysteine through the conserved F or W. Fields, in order: clone size, J gene, V gene, CDR3 protein. Size values are once, few and many counts, or a class for expanded clones, and some rows have none.

clone_size: .; j_call: TRBJ2-1; v_call: TRBV29-1; cdr3_aa: CSVYLADYNEQFF
clone_size: .; j_call: TRBJ1-1; v_call: TRBV21-1; cdr3_aa: CASSKARQGWNTEAFF
clone_size: .; j_call: TRBJ2-7; v_call: TRBV19; cdr3_aa: CASSIQQSYEQYF
clone_size: .; j_call: TRBJ2-1; v_call: TRBV4-2; cdr3_aa: CASSQNLAAGARNEQFF
clone_size: .; j_call: TRBJ1-5; v_call: TRBV6-5; cdr3_aa: CATFVDRFSNQPQHF
clone_size: .; j_call: TRBJ1-5; v_call: TRBV27; cdr3_aa: CASSFGDSSNQPQHF
clone_size: .; j_call: TRBJ2-1; v_call: TRBV11-2; cdr3_aa: CASLTSSGNSNEQFF
clone_size: .; j_call: TRBJ2-7; v_call: TRBV5-6; cdr3_aa: CASSLNRTTYEQYF
clone_size: .; j_call: TRBJ2-1; v_call: TRBV10-1; cdr3_aa: CASSGSLAGAPNEQFF
clone_size: once; j_call: TRBJ2-7; v_call: TRBV6-5; cdr3_aa: CASRSTAYEQYF
clone_size: few; j_call: TRBJ2-7; v_call: TRBV7-2; cdr3_aa: CASSRRDSGYEQYF
clone_size: .; j_call: TRBJ2-5; v_call: TRBV11-2; cdr3_aa: CASSLDFGRADSLETQYF
clone_size: .; j_call: TRBJ2-3; v_call: TRBV7-3; cdr3_aa: CASRQTGGGTDTQYF
clone_size: .; j_call: TRBJ1-2; v_call: TRBV11-1; cdr3_aa: CASSATGGSYGYTF
clone_size: few; j_call: TRBJ1-4; v_call: TRBV6-5; cdr3_aa: CASRNQGMEKLFF
clone_size: .; j_call: TRBJ2-4; v_call: TRBV4-3; cdr3_aa: CASSHGTGSKNIQYF
clone_size: .; j_call: TRBJ2-1; v_call: TRBV9; cdr3_aa: CASSVVLAGTEQFF
clone_size: .; j_call: TRBJ1-4; v_call: TRBV6-5; cdr3_aa: CASSLQGGANEKLFF
clone_size: .; j_call: TRBJ2-1; v_call: TRBV7-9; cdr3_aa: CASRNLASNEQFF
clone_size: .; j_call: TRBJ1-2; v_call: TRBV27; cdr3_aa: CASSFDGNYGYTF
clone_size: .; j_call: TRBJ2-2; v_call: TRBV11-1; cdr3_aa: CASSLEVTTGELFF
clone_size: .; j_call: TRBJ2-7; v_call: TRBV7-6; cdr3_aa: CASSLVLGGEQYF
clone_size: .; j_call: TRBJ2-7; v_call: TRBV10-3; cdr3_aa: CAISGRQAPVYEQYF
clone_size: .; j_call: TRBJ1-2; v_call: TRBV19; cdr3_aa: CASSTSAGGQAYGYTF
clone_size: .; j_call: TRBJ1-1; v_call: TRBV6-5; cdr3_aa: CASSYSAPAEAFF
clone_size: .; j_call: TRBJ2-7; v_call: TRBV6-5; cdr3_aa: CASSYSTHTYEQYF
clone_size: .; j_call: TRBJ2-5; v_call: TRBV2; cdr3_aa: CASSTNREETQYF
clone_size: .; j_call: TRBJ2-7; v_call: TRBV6-1; cdr3_aa: CASSRKGADYEQYF
clone_size: .; j_call: TRBJ1-1; v_call: TRBV7-2; cdr3_aa: CASSPRGGTEAFF